Presented here are 18 T cell receptor beta chains from one specimen sequenced in a study of CD8+ T cells in alopecia areata. RNA extraction was followed by reverse transcription into cDNA, which acted as the sequencing template. Assay: immunoSEQ multiplex PCR; the TCRdb copy retains only in-frame clones and omits some. This table holds a few hundred thousand clones, around two thirds found once. Material: CD4+ T cells sorted from blood, obtained at week 0. These receptors were taken from a human donor with alopecia areata.

The V call is TRBV18, the J call TRBJ2-3; TRBD1 agrees at 8 bases. The CDR3 has 17 residues. CDR1 KGHSH and CDR2 LQKENI come from the germline V gene. J was trimmed by 2 bases and V by 2 bases; bases with no gene match: 9. CDR3 coding DNA: TGTGCCAGCTCACCATTGACAGGGGTCGAAATCACAGATACGCAGTATTTT. Translation gives CASSPLTGVEITDTQYF.

V is TRBV30 and J is TRBJ1-1; tentative D call: TRBD1 (6 bases). The CDR3 is 14 amino acids. The ends were cut back, 3 bases at V and 0 bases at J, with 11 bases in the middle. CDR1 GTSNPN and CDR2 SVGIG come from the germline V gene (reference sequence). This chain's CDR3 is CAWREDRMNTEAFF. CDR3 sequence (DNA): TGTGCCTGGAGAGAGGACAGAATGAACACTGAAGCTTTCTTT.

The chain is built from TRBV15 and TRBJ2-1; 7 bases are a match to TRBD2. The V and J ends lost 5 bases and 6 bases, in that order; junction bases with no gene match: 4. This CDR3 spans 13 amino acids. Germline V CDR1 and CDR2: LNHNV, YYDKDF (reference sequence). CDR3 residues: CATSPAGTNEQFF. The DNA of the CDR3 is TGTGCCACCAGCCCAGCGGGGACCAATGAGCAGTTCTTC.

The CDR3 loop reads CASSKEIGGNEKLFF. The CDR3 DNA is TGCGCCAGCAGCAAGGAGATCGGGGGGAATGAAAAACTGTTTTTT. The rearrangement joins TRBV5-1 to TRBJ1-4, with D possibly matching TRBD1 (5 bases). The CDR3 has 15 amino acids. V lost 4 bases and J lost 5, with 15 bases in between. CDR1 and CDR2 (germline): SGHRS, YFSETQ.

A note on this clone: The sample contains more than one DNA sequence encoding this CDR3. The J gene is TRBJ2-7, the V gene TRBV29-1; TRBD1 agrees at 7 bases. After removal of 6 bases from V and 5 bases from J, the junction contained 4 bases not matched to a gene. Germline V gene lookup returns CDR1 SQVTM and CDR2 ANQGSEA. This CDR3 region has 11 residues. This chain's CDR3 is CSVGQAHEQYF. The CDR3 nucleotides read TGCAGCGTCGGACAGGCCCACGAGCAGTACTTC.

The V call is TRBV29-1, the J call TRBJ1-2; D call uncertain. Germline assignment: CDR1 SQVTM and CDR2 ANQGSEA. Between the trimmed V and J ends, which lost 7 bases and 8 bases, there was a span of 20 bases. The CDR3 runs 13 residues. The CDR3 bases are TGCAGCGCCACTATGACGCGGCCCGGGGGCTACACCTTC. It codes for CSATMTRPGGYTF.

This chain joins TRBV30 and TRBJ1-4; TRBD1 is a possible D gene (5 bases). The CDR3 totals 15 residues. Germline V gene sequence: CDR1 GTSNPN, CDR2 SVGIG (reference sequence). V lost 4 bases to trimming and J lost 0 bases, with 12 bases between them. CDR3 amino acids: CAWTTRGTTNEKLFF. Here the CDR3 DNA reads TGTGCCTGGACTACCCGGGGCACAACTAATGAAAAACTGTTTTTT.

The chain couples TRBV15 to TRBJ2-5; TRBD2 is a possible D gene (6 bases). Germline CDR1 reads LNHNV; CDR2 reads YYDKDF (reference sequence). This CDR3 is built from 15 residues. Trimming removed 0 bases at V and 2 bases at J, with 10 bases between. CDR3 DNA sequence: TGTGCCACCAGCAGAGATCCGGGGAGGCAAGAGACCCAGTACTTC. Protein: CATSRDPGRQETQYF.

On this clone: This specimen includes other DNA sequences encoding the same CDR3. V usage is TRBV30 and J usage is TRBJ2-6; D gene unclear. Germline V gene sequence: CDR1 GTSNPN, CDR2 SVGIG (reference sequence). The V and J ends lost 2 bases and 1 base respectively, with 6 bases between them. The CDR3 is made up of 14 amino acids. The CDR3 DNA follows: TGTGCCTGGAGTAGTGGGTCTGGGGCCAACGTCCTGACTTTC. Its protein product is CAWSSGSGANVLTF.

The chain links TRBV30 to TRBJ1-1, with D hard to call. Germline-derived CDR1 and CDR2 are GTSNPN and SVGIG (reference sequence). The V and J ends lost 0 bases and 1 base respectively, with 9 bases between them. This CDR3 is built from 14 residues. The CDR3 region is CAWSVSRWNTEAFF. CDR3 DNA: TGTGCCTGGAGTGTTTCCCGGTGGAACACTGAAGCTTTCTTT.

The chain recombines TRBV5-4 with TRBJ1-2; D unclear. This CDR3 contains 11 residues. Germline loops: CDR1 SGHNT, CDR2 YYREEE (reference sequence). V lost 3 bases and J 9 bases, leaving 9 bases between the germline ends. The DNA for the CDR3 is TGTGCCAGCAGCTACACGGGAAGCTACACCTTC. As protein: CASSYTGSYTF.

The rearrangement uses TRBV10-2 and TRBJ1-6, with D possibly matching TRBD1 (5 bases). The germline V gene encodes CDR1 WSHSY and CDR2 SAAADI. The CDR3 contains 13 residues. Between the trimmed V and J ends, which lost 8 bases and 8 bases, there was a span of 13 bases. The CDR3 DNA follows: TGCGCCAGCCGGATCCGAGGGGATTCACCCCTCCACTTT. Translation: CASRIRGDSPLHF.

This clone was seen only once. CDR3 sequence reads: CASSFDHSDTSGNTIYF. The CDR3, as DNA: TGTGCCAGCAGCTTCGATCACAGCGATACTTCTGGAAACACCATATATTTT. J is TRBJ1-3 and V is TRBV7-6; D gene uncertain. This CDR3 has 17 residues. Per germline, CDR1 SGHVS and CDR2 FNYEAQ. Trimming took 3 bases from V and 1 from J, leaving 16 bases between them.

V usage is TRBV29-1 and J usage is TRBJ1-1, with a tentative D call TRBD1 (5 bases). Deletions cut 8 bases from V and 3 bases from J, with 13 bases between. The CDR3 runs to 12 residues. Germline CDR1 is SQVTM and CDR2 is ANQGSEA. This chain's CDR3 is CSTDRTHTEAFF. The CDR3 bases are TGCAGCACCGACAGAACTCACACTGAAGCTTTCTTT.

V usage is TRBV29-1 and J usage is TRBJ1-2; D is undetermined. The V gene lost 4 bases and the J gene lost 6 bases, with 9 bases spanning the gap. CDR3 length: 11 residues. Germline V gives CDR1 SQVTM, CDR2 ANQGSEA. The DNA for the CDR3 is TGCAGCGTTGCTGGGATTGATGGCTACACCTTC. Residues: CSVAGIDGYTF.

The gene calls are TRBV7-6 and TRBJ2-1, with D possibly being TRBD2 (6 bases). Trimming removed 2 bases from V and 0 bases from J, with 14 bases in between. The CDR3 has 17 residues. The V gene's germline CDR1 is SGHVS and CDR2 FNYEAQ. As DNA, the CDR3 is TGTGCCAGCAGCTTATGGGCGGGGCAGAGCTCCTACAATGAGCAGTTCTTC. Its protein is CASSLWAGQSSYNEQFF.

The chain employs TRBV5-1 and TRBJ2-5; D call uncertain. The CDR3 is 15 amino acids. Germline CDR1 reads SGHRS; CDR2 reads YFSETQ. V lost 4 bases, J lost 0 bases, and 13 bases lay in between. This chain's CDR3 is CASSLEWAHQETQYF. DNA for the CDR3: TGCGCCAGCAGCCTGGAATGGGCACACCAAGAGACCCAGTACTTC.

This clone was found a few times. The chain carries TRBV29-1 and TRBJ2-5; 7 bases are shared with TRBD1. V gave up 2 bases and J gave up 3 bases; unmatched junction bases: 0. The CDR3 is made up of 12 amino acids. From germline, CDR1 is SQVTM and CDR2 ANQGSEA. CDR3 sequence reads: CSVETGEETQYF. CDR3 in DNA: TGCAGCGTTGAAACAGGGGAAGAGACCCAGTACTTC.